These T cell receptor beta chains were read from a single sample in a study of a mutant IDH1 vaccine in newly diagnosed glioma. Data came from immunoSEQ multiplex PCR; TCRdb stores just in-frame clones and leaves some out. Here the sample spans 80,000 to 100,000 clones, around three quarters being singletons. This specimen was PBMCs, taken from a glioma patient treated with radiotherapy, temozolomide or both. Receptors originate from a man aged 40-50 years with glioma. The CDR3 runs from the conserved cysteine through the conserved F or W. Fields, in order: J gene, V gene, D gene, clone size, CDR3 protein, CDR3 DNA. D genes are given only for firm matches. Clone size appears in some rows only: once, few, many, or a class for an expanded clone.

>TRBJ2-7|TRBV11-3|-|once
CASSLDLGYEQYF
TGTGCCAGCAGCTTAGATCTGGGCTACGAGCAGTACTTC
>TRBJ1-2|TRBV18|-|few
CASSPVPGDYGYTF
TGTGCCAGCTCACCGGTTCCAGGTGACTATGGCTACACCTTC
>TRBJ2-6|TRBV7-2|-|-
CASSSAGIGANVLTF
TGTGCCAGCAGCTCAGCGGGTATTGGGGCCAACGTCCTGACTTTC
>TRBJ2-7|TRBV7-9|TRBD1|-
CASTLGTGVEEQYF
TGTGCCAGCACACTGGGGACAGGGGTCGAGGAGCAGTACTTC
>TRBJ1-2|TRBV4-1|-|few
CASSQPPKDGYTF
TGCGCCAGCAGCCAACCCCCTAAGGATGGCTACACCTTC
>TRBJ2-1|TRBV2|-|-
CASSEALRLGNNEQFF
TGTGCCAGCAGTGAAGCTCTAAGACTGGGGAACAATGAGCAGTTCTTC
>TRBJ2-3|TRBV28|-|-
CASSPFDPGTKYF
TGTGCCAGCAGCCCTTTTGATCCCGGGACAAAGTATTTT
>TRBJ1-2|TRBV16|TRBD1|-
CASSHTGTGLGYTF
TGTGCCAGCAGCCATACCGGGACAGGGCTGGGCTACACCTTC
>TRBJ2-3|TRBV5-1|-|-
CASSFGLADTQYF
TGCGCCAGCAGCTTCGGGTTGGCAGATACGCAGTATTTT
>TRBJ2-7|TRBV21-1|-|-
CASSKVGESSYEQYF
TGTGCCAGCAGCAAAGTTGGGGAAAGCTCCTACGAGCAGTACTTC
>TRBJ2-2|TRBV10-3|-|-
CAIKPQGGGELFF
TGTGCCATCAAACCTCAGGGAGGCGGGGAGCTGTTTTTT
>TRBJ1-1|TRBV18|-|-
CASSPSGQNTEAFF
TGTGCCAGCTCACCGTCGGGACAGAACACTGAAGCTTTCTTT
>TRBJ2-7|TRBV9|TRBD2|-
CASSVGNLAGSEQYF
TGTGCCAGCAGCGTAGGGAATCTAGCGGGGTCCGAGCAGTACTTC
>TRBJ1-3|TRBV6-5|TRBD1|medium-sized
CASSAGTAVNTIYF
TGTGCCAGCAGTGCCGGGACAGCGGTAAACACCATATATTTT
>TRBJ1-2|TRBV18|-|few
CASSPLSPADRIYGYTF
TGTGCCAGCTCACCACTTTCCCCCGCCGACAGGATCTATGGCTACACCTTC
>TRBJ1-4|TRBV7-9|TRBD1|-
CASSLTTGGDEKLFF
TGTGCCAGCAGCTTAACAACAGGGGGGGATGAAAAACTGTTTTTT
>TRBJ1-1|TRBV19|TRBD1|-
CASSGTVDTEAFF
TGTGCCAGTAGCGGGACAGTGGACACTGAAGCTTTCTTT
>TRBJ1-5|TRBV4-2|TRBD1|-
CASSQDRGQGQPQHF
TGTGCCAGCAGCCAAGACAGGGGGCAAGGTCAGCCCCAGCATTTT
>TRBJ2-2|TRBV5-1|TRBD2|-
CASSITGTSGSNTGELFF
TGCGCCAGCAGCATAACCGGGACTAGCGGGTCCAACACCGGGGAGCTGTTTTTT
>TRBJ2-1|TRBV15|TRBD2|-
CATSRGGLAVNEQFF
TGTGCCACCAGCAGAGGTGGACTAGCGGTAAATGAGCAGTTCTTC
>TRBJ2-3|TRBV4-3|TRBD2|-
CASSQDPPSGSADTQYF
TGCGCCAGCAGCCAAGATCCCCCTAGCGGGAGTGCAGATACGCAGTATTTT
>TRBJ1-1|TRBV28|-|-
CASRTAEQSEAFF
TGTGCCAGCAGGACAGCCGAACAATCTGAAGCTTTCTTT
>TRBJ1-4|TRBV28|-|many
CASSLLEGFATNEKLFF
TGTGCCAGCAGTTTATTGGAGGGGTTTGCAACTAATGAAAAACTGTTTTTT
>TRBJ2-3|TRBV11-1|-|-
CASSPSRSGYTDTQYF
TGTGCCAGCAGCCCAAGCCGCAGTGGCTACACAGATACGCAGTATTTT
>TRBJ2-7|TRBV7-4|-|-
CASNLRVQGDSYEQYF
TGTGCCAGCAACCTAAGGGTACAGGGAGATTCCTACGAGCAGTACTTC
>TRBJ1-1|TRBV10-3|-|-
CAISDNAYEAFF
TGTGCCATCAGTGATAACGCCTATGAAGCTTTCTTT
>TRBJ1-2|TRBV27|-|-
CATHKGHGYTF
TGTGCCACCCACAAGGGGCATGGCTACACCTTC
>TRBJ1-5|TRBV6-1|TRBD1|few
CASSWTGGIQPQHF
TGTGCCAGCAGCTGGACAGGGGGGATTCAGCCCCAGCATTTT
>TRBJ2-1|TRBV7-9|-|-
CASSPSRDNEQFF
TGTGCCAGCAGCCCGAGCAGGGACAATGAGCAGTTCTTC
>TRBJ2-4|TRBV4-2|-|few
CASSQGRDPNIQYF
TGTGCCAGCAGCCAAGGCAGGGACCCGAACATTCAGTACTTC
>TRBJ1-6|TRBV15|-|-
CATRKGSGVRNSPLHF
TGTGCCACCAGGAAGGGGTCGGGGGTGAGGAATTCACCCCTCCACTTT
>TRBJ2-5|TRBV7-9|-|-
CASSLRINSQETQYF
TGTGCCAGCAGCTTAAGGATCAACAGCCAAGAGACCCAGTACTTC
>TRBJ2-7|TRBV5-4|TRBD1|-
CASSSRTGSYEQYF
TGTGCCAGCAGCTCCCGGACAGGCTCCTACGAGCAGTACTTC
>TRBJ2-3|TRBV5-1|TRBD2|-
CASSLDGTSKDTQYF
TGCGCCAGCAGCTTGGACGGGACTAGCAAAGATACGCAGTATTTT
>TRBJ2-2|TRBV28|TRBD1|-
CASSLPGQGYTGELFF
TGTGCCAGCAGTTTACCGGGACAGGGATACACCGGGGAGCTGTTTTTT
>TRBJ2-3|TRBV7-9|-|-
CASSPGAPPYTQYF
TGTGCCAGCAGCCCGGGGGCCCCCCCCTATACGCAGTATTTT
>TRBJ1-6|TRBV4-2|-|many
CASSQGLREYSPLHF
TGTGCCAGCAGCCAAGGTCTCAGGGAATATTCACCCCTCCACTTT
>TRBJ1-2|TRBV30|TRBD1|-
CAATGEGYTF
TGTGCCGCGACAGGGGAAGGCTACACCTTC
>TRBJ2-3|TRBV5-5|-|-
CASTMFQSTDTQYF
TGTGCCAGCACCATGTTTCAGAGCACAGATACGCAGTATTTT
>TRBJ1-2|TRBV28|-|-
CASSLTGISYGYTF
TGTGCCAGCAGTTTAACCGGGATATCCTATGGCTACACCTTC
>TRBJ1-2|TRBV30|-|-
CAWSQQNYGYTF
TGTGCCTGGAGTCAACAGAACTATGGCTACACCTTC
>TRBJ2-5|TRBV4-3|TRBD1|-
CASSRGTGRQETQYF
TGCGCCAGCAGCCGAGGGACAGGGCGACAAGAGACCCAGTACTTC
>TRBJ1-5|TRBV4-2|-|-
CASSQDRGGYQPQHF
TGTGCCAGCAGCCAAGATCGGGGGGGTTATCAGCCCCAGCATTTT
>TRBJ1-2|TRBV6-1|-|-
CASTDRTESYGYTF
TGTGCCAGCACTGACCGGACAGAGTCCTATGGCTACACCTTC
>TRBJ1-1|TRBV19|TRBD1|few
CASSIRDRGQAFF
TGTGCCAGTAGTATTCGGGACAGGGGGCAAGCTTTCTTT